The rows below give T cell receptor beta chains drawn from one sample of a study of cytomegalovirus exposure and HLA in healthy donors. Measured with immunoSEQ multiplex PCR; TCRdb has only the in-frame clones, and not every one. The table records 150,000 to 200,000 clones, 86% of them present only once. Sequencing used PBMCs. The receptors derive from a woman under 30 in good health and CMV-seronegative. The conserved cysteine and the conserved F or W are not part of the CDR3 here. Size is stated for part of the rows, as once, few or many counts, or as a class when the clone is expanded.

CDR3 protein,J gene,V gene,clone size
ASSLVGGPLTYEQY,TRBJ2-7,TRBV5-1,few
ASSRTVRETQY,TRBJ2-5,TRBV7-7,NA
AISESSGLRGELF,TRBJ2-2,TRBV10-3,NA
ASSATGNTGELF,TRBJ2-2,TRBV19,NA
ASSQLSGSNTGELF,TRBJ2-2,TRBV7-6,NA
ASSLAPGVDNEQF,TRBJ2-1,TRBV5-1,NA
ASSLESTAYGYT,TRBJ1-2,TRBV11-2,few
ASSDLFGELF,TRBJ2-2,TRBV10-2,NA
ATSSDDQPQH,TRBJ1-5,TRBV15,NA
ASSQEAAGFLNGYT,TRBJ1-2,TRBV14,NA
ASSADRDEAF,TRBJ1-1,TRBV5-1,NA
ASGLRQGAGEAF,TRBJ1-1,TRBV12-5,NA
SVPGQGADYGYT,TRBJ1-2,TRBV29-1,few
ASSDTDRATEAF,TRBJ1-1,TRBV6-4,once
ASRLSGYGYGYT,TRBJ1-2,TRBV6-1,NA
ASTWLGFPGELF,TRBJ2-2,TRBV10-2,NA
ASSSTIRGSSYNEQF,TRBJ2-1,TRBV27,NA
ASSALTGGYEQY,TRBJ2-7,TRBV2,NA
ASRVPSAKNIQY,TRBJ2-4,TRBV27,once
ASTRTGGPNYGYT,TRBJ1-2,TRBV9,NA
ASSQGAQSGVPYEQY,TRBJ2-7,TRBV4-2,NA
ASRAEGRSAQH,TRBJ1-5,TRBV19,few
ASSLRQGTWDTIY,TRBJ1-3,TRBV6-5,NA
ASSLVGVAAGELF,TRBJ2-2,TRBV14,once
ASSTTQRNTEAF,TRBJ1-1,TRBV5-4,NA
ASSVADTSTGELF,TRBJ2-2,TRBV9,once
ASSQDLHRAYEQY,TRBJ2-7,TRBV14,NA
ASSGGRLYDSGNTIY,TRBJ1-3,TRBV2,once
ASSLGTELNQPQH,TRBJ1-5,TRBV7-6,NA
ASSLGDRYFNTEAF,TRBJ1-1,TRBV11-2,NA
ASSLVGSTDTQY,TRBJ2-3,TRBV5-8,NA
ASNLGDTGELF,TRBJ2-2,TRBV2,NA
ASSQDFLGSQPQH,TRBJ1-5,TRBV4-1,once
ASRFGWVGDMNTEAF,TRBJ1-1,TRBV5-1,NA
ASSLESGNTGELF,TRBJ2-2,TRBV5-4,once
ASSLGGQWGRSNQPQH,TRBJ1-5,TRBV27,NA
ASSPSYEQY,TRBJ2-7,TRBV6-6,few
ASSQDFRVGYT,TRBJ1-2,TRBV4-1,few
ASSPGRGRNNEQF,TRBJ2-1,TRBV7-2,NA
ASSYAREAF,TRBJ1-1,TRBV6-5,few
ASSDLAGGKETQY,TRBJ2-5,TRBV11-2,once
ASLSRGGSLGDTQY,TRBJ2-3,TRBV7-9,NA
ASRRGTSGGHGIYEQY,TRBJ2-7,TRBV27,NA
ASSLSPVYSNQPQH,TRBJ1-5,TRBV27,NA
ASSEKRWRDGASYEQY,TRBJ2-7,TRBV10-1,NA
ASSLVATLNEQF,TRBJ2-1,TRBV7-8,NA
AISKGLGSTDTQY,TRBJ2-3,TRBV10-3,NA
ASSSTDWSYYEQY,TRBJ2-7,TRBV7-2,NA
AIMSSGANVLT,TRBJ2-6,TRBV10-3,NA
ASIGGPSYEQY,TRBJ2-7,TRBV6-4,NA